The present T cell receptor (beta chain) was sequenced within a study of blood T cell repertoires in COVID-19. In the study overall: COVID-19 samples from acute and convalescent phases originated in the United States, Italy and Spain. PBMCs, B-cell-depleted T cells, or T cells provided the cDNA or gDNA that made up the material.

Trimming at V came to 3 bases and at J to 7 bases, leaving 14 bases not matched to a gene. In germline, CDR1 is SGDLS, CDR2 YYNGEE. This CDR3 is built from 17 residues. As processed by the authors: It was from reference gene primer amplification that nucleated cell counts were estimated. Some clones are missing from TCRdb's copy, which holds only in-frame ones; the method was immunoSEQ multiplex PCR. That table supplies the V and J calls and clone size; D and trimming were determined from the DNA. The table shows hundreds of thousands of clones, with more than 85% occurring only once. The chain carries TRBV9 and TRBJ2-7, with 12 bases that match TRBD2. This receptor was identified in a human donor in a cohort sampled during active COVID-19. The sample was peripheral blood. Here the CDR3 DNA reads TGTGCCAGCAGCGCGGAGGCTAGCGGGAGGGCCTCTTGGGAGCAGTACTTC. Translation gives CASSAEASGRASWEQYF.